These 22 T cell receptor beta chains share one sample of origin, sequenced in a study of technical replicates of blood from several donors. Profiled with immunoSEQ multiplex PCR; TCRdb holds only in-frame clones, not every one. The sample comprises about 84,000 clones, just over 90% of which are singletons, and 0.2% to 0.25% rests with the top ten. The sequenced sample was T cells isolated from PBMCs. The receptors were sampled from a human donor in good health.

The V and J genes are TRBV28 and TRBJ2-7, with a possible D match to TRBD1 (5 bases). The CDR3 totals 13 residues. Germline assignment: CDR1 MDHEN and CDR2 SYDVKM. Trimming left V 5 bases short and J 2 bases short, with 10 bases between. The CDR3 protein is CASSNGQAYEQYF. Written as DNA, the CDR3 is TGTGCCAGCAGTAATGGACAAGCCTACGAGCAGTACTTC.

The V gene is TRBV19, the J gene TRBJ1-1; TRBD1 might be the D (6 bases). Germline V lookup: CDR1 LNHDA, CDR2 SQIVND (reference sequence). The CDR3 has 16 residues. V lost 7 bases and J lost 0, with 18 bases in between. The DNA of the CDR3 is TGTGCCAGTACCTTACGAGGGGGAGGGATGAACACTGAAGCTTTCTTT. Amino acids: CASTLRGGGMNTEAFF.

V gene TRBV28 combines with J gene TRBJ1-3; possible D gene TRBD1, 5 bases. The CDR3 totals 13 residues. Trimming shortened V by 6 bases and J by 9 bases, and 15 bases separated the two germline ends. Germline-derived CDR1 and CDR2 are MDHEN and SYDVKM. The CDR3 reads CASSPARQGTIYF. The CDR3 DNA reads TGTGCCAGCAGCCCGGCCCGCCAGGGCACCATATATTTT.

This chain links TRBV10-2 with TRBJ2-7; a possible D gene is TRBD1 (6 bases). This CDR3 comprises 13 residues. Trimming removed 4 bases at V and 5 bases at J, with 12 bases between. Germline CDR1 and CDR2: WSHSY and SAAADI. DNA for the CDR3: TGCGCCAGCAGTGGAGGGGGAGTCCACGAGCAGTACTTC. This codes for CASSGGGVHEQYF.

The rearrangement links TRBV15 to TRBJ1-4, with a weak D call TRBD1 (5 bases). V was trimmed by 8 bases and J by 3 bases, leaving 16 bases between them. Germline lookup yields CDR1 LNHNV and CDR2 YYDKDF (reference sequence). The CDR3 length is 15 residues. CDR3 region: CATSATTAPNEKLFF. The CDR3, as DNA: TGTGCCACCTCGGCGACGACAGCGCCTAATGAAAAACTGTTTTTT.

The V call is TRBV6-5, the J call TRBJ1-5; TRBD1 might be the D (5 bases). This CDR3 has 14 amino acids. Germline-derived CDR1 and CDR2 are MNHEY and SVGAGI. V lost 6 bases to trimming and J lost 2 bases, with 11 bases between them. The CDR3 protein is CASRHRRGNQPQHF. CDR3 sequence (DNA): TGTGCCAGCAGACACCGCAGGGGCAATCAGCCCCAGCATTTT.

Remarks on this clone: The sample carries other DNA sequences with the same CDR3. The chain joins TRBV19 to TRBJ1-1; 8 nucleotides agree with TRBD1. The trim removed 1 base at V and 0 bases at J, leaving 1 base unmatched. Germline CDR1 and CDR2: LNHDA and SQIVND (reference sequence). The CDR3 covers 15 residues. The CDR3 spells CASSIGTGLNTEAFF. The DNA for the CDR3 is TGTGCCAGTAGTATAGGGACAGGGTTGAACACTGAAGCTTTCTTT.

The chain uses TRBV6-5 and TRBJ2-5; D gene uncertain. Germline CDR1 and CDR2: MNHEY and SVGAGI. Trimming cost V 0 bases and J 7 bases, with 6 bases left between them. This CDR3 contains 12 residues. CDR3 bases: TGTGCCAGCAGTTACTCCATCGGGACCCAGTACTTC. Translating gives CASSYSIGTQYF.

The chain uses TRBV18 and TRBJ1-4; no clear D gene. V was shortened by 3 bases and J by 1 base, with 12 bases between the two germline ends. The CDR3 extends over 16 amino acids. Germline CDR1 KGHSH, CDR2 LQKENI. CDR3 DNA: TGTGCCAGCTCACCTCCCAAGATAGAAACTAATGAAAAACTGTTTTTT. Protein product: CASSPPKIETNEKLFF. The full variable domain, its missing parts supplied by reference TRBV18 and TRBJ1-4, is NAGVMQNPRHLVRRRGQEARLRCSPMKGHSHVYWYRQLPEEGLKFMVYLQKENIIDESGMPKERFSAEFPKEGPSILRIQQVVRGDSAAYFCASSPPKIETNEKLFFGSGTQLSVL.

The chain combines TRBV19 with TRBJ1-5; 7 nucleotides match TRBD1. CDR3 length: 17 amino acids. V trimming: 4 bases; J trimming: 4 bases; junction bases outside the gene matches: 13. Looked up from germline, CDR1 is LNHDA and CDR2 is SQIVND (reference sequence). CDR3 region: CASSTVPLARGNQPQHF. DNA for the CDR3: TGTGCCAGTAGTACCGTACCCCTTGCCAGGGGGAATCAGCCCCAGCATTTT.

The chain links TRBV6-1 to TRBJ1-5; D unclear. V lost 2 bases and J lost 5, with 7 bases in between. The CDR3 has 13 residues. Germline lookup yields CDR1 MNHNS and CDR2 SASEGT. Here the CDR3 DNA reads TGTGCCAGCAGTGAAACAGTATATCAGCCCCAGCATTTT. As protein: CASSETVYQPQHF.

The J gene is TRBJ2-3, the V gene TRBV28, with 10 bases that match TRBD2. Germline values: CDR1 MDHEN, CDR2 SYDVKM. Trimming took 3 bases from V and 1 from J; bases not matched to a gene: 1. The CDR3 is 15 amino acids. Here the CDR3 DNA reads TGTGCCAGCAGTTTTACTAGCGGGGGCACAGATACGCAGTATTTT. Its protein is CASSFTSGGTDTQYF.

The chain's CDR3 is CASVPTGFFTEAFF. As DNA, the CDR3 is TGTGCTAGTGTCCCGACAGGGTTTTTTACTGAAGCTTTCTTT. The rearrangement links TRBV12-5 to TRBJ1-1; 7 bases map to TRBD1. The germline V gene has CDR1 LGHNT and CDR2 FRNRAP. V shed 7 bases, J shed 5 bases, and the junction held 10 bases outside the gene matches. The CDR3 runs 14 residues.

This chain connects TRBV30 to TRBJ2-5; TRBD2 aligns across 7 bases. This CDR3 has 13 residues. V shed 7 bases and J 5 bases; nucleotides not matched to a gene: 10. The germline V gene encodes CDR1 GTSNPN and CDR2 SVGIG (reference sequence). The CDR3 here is CAFNGLGGETQYF. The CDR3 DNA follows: TGTGCCTTCAACGGTCTGGGGGGGGAGACCCAGTACTTC.

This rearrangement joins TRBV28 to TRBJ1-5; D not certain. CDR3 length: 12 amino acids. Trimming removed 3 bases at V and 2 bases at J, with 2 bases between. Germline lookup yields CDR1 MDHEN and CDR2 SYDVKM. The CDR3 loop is CASSFGNQPQHF. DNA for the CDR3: TGTGCCAGCAGTTTCGGCAATCAGCCCCAGCATTTT.

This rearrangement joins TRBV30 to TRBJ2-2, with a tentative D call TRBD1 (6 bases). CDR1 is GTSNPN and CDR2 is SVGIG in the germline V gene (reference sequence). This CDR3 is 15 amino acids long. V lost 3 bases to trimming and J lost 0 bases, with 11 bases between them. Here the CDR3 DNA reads TGTGCCTGGAGCTGGACAGACGCGAACACCGGGGAGCTGTTTTTT. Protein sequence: CAWSWTDANTGELFF.

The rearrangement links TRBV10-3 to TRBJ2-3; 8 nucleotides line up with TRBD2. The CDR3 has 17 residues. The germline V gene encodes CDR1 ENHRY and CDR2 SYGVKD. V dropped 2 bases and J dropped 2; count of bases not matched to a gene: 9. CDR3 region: CAISEPGGGPVTDTQYF. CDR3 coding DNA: TGTGCCATCAGTGAGCCCGGCGGGGGGCCGGTCACAGATACGCAGTATTTT.

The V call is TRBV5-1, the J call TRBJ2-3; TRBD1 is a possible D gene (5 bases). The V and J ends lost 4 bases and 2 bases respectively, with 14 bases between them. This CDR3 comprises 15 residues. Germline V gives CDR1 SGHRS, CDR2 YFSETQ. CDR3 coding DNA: TGCGCCAGCAGCGCCACAGGTCATTCCACAGATACGCAGTATTTT. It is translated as CASSATGHSTDTQYF.

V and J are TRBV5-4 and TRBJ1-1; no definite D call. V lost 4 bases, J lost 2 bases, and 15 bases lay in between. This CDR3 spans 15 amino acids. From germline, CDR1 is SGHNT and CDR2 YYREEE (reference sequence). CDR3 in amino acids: CASSPPGMGNTEAFF. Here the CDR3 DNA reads TGTGCCAGCAGCCCACCCGGGATGGGCAACACTGAAGCTTTCTTT.

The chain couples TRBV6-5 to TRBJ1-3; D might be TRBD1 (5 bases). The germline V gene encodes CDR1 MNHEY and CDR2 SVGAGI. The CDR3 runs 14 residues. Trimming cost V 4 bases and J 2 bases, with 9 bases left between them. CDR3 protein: CASSSGSAGNTIYF. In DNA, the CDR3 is TGTGCCAGCAGTTCAGGGTCCGCTGGAAACACCATATATTTT.

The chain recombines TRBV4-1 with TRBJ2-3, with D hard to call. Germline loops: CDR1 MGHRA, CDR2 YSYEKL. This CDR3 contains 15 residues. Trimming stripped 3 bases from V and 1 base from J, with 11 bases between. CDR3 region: CASSQGIRGTDTQYF. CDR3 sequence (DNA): TGCGCCAGCAGCCAGGGCATCAGAGGCACAGATACGCAGTATTTT.

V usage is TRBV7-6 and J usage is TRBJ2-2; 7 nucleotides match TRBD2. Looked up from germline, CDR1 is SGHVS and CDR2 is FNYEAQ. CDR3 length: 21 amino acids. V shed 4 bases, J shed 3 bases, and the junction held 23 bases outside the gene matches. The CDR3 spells CASSSSPRTSGPDGYTGELFF. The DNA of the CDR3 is TGTGCCAGCAGCTCTAGTCCCCGGACTAGTGGGCCCGACGGTTACACCGGGGAGCTGTTTTTT.